This passage covers 6 T cell receptor beta chains from one sample sequenced in a study of T cell clonality in common variable immunodeficiency. General study findings and limits: Reportedly, TCR beta sequences from common variable immunodeficiency showed fewer deletions and N-nucleotide insertions.

Antigen specificity for these receptors is unknown. Here immunoSEQ multiplex PCR was the method, and the copy in TCRdb shows in-frame clones only, minus some. The repertoire table contains 15,000 to 17,000 clones. Sequences were obtained from peripheral blood mononuclear cells. These receptors were collected from a human donor with common variable immunodeficiency.

Notes on this clone: The read terminates 3 residues before the CDR3 end, so the remaining end is supplied by the germline J gene. The rearrangement uses TRBV6-1 and TRBJ1-1, with 8 bases lining up with TRBD1. Germline-derived CDR1 and CDR2 are MNHNS and SASEGT. V trimming: 4 bases; J trimming: 4 bases; junction bases outside the gene matches: 2. CDR3 length equals 13 residues. CDR3 DNA (partial): TGTGCCAGCAGTGCTACAGGGGGCACTGAA. The encoded protein is CASSATGGTE. In full, the CDR3 reads CASSATGGTEAFF.

Details on this clone: The CDR3 end is not reached by the read, which stops 3 residues before it; the germline J gene fills it in. This chain joins TRBV20-1 and TRBJ1-1; 7 bases fit TRBD1. This CDR3 spans 13 amino acids. Germline CDR1 reads DFQATT; CDR2 reads SNEGSKA (reference sequence). Trimming at V came to 5 bases and at J to 3 bases, leaving 6 bases not matched to a gene. Partial CDR3 DNA: TGCAGTGCTCAAGGGGGCGCGGACACTGAA. Amino acids: CSAQGGADTE. The complete CDR3 protein is CSAQGGADTEAFF.

According to its frequency, this clone is medium-sized. The read ends 3 residues early relative to the CDR3; the germline J gene fills the gap. J is TRBJ1-1 and V is TRBV7-9, with TRBD1 matching 7 bases. The trim removed 4 bases at V and 5 bases at J, leaving 4 bases unmatched. The CDR3 has 13 amino acids. Germline CDR1 and CDR2: SEHNR and FQNEAQ (reference sequence). The part of the CDR3 DNA that was read is TGTGCCAGCAGCTGGGACAGTAAAACTGAA. This sequence encodes CASSWDSKTE. The CDR3, in full, reads CASSWDSKTEAFF.

As regards this clone: The DNA ends 3 residues before the CDR3 does, and the rest of the CDR3 is filled in from the germline J gene. The chain joins TRBV5-1 to TRBJ2-2; 9 bases match TRBD2. The germline V gene encodes CDR1 SGHRS and CDR2 YFSETQ. The length of the CDR3 is 15 residues. The V segment lost 4 bases and the J segment 7 bases; nucleotides outside the gene matches: 8. The CDR3 sequence: CASSQDSGGSGELFF. The CDR3 DNA, read in part, is TGCGCCAGCAGCCAGGACAGCGGGGGGAGCGGGGAG. Together with reference TRBV5-1 and TRBJ2-2, the CDR3 gives the full variable domain: KAGVTQTPRYLIKTRGQQVTLSCSPISGHRSVSWYQQTPGQGLQFLFEYFSETQRNKGNFPGRFSGRQFSNSRSEMNVSTLELGDSALYLCASSQDSGGSGELFFGEGSRLTVL.

In the case of this clone: The CDR3 goes on 3 residues after the read ends, and that part is filled in from the germline J gene. V and J are TRBV20-1 and TRBJ1-5; tentative D call: TRBD1 (6 bases). Trimming left V 0 bases short and J 5 bases short, with 17 bases between. The CDR3 runs 16 residues. From germline, CDR1 is DFQATT and CDR2 SNEGSKA (reference sequence). Partial CDR3 DNA: TGCAGTGCTAGAGAAGGGGGAAAGGGGCGATATCAGCCC. Amino acids: CSAREGGKGRYQP. The complete CDR3 sequence is CSAREGGKGRYQPQHF.

Regarding this clone: The read ends 3 residues early relative to the CDR3; the germline J gene fills the gap. The genes are TRBV20-1 and TRBJ1-5; 8 bases agree with TRBD1. V shed 8 bases and J 2 bases; nucleotides not matched to a gene: 5. The CDR3 is 13 residues long. Germline V gives CDR1 DFQATT, CDR2 SNEGSKA (reference sequence). CDR3 protein: CSSGGKGNQPQHF. The CDR3 DNA, read in part, is TGCAGTTCAGGGGGCAAGGGCAATCAGCCC.